This T cell receptor beta chain is from a study of blood T cells in healthy people across ages. Whole-study results and caveats: No one knew whether donors had CMV, which possibly confounded expanded clonotype changes.

Concerning this clonotype: What it binds is unknown.

The V gene end was trimmed by 1 base and the J gene end by 5 bases; junction bases not matched to a gene: 6. Germline-derived CDR1 and CDR2 are SGHRS and YFSETQ. The CDR3 covers 17 residues. Through a sample-barcoded 5' primer and a J-beta primer mix, a second PCR was run for 7 to 11 cycles. Each CDR3 protein is one row after TCRdb ran MiXCR on the 5' RACE reads. The sample holds around 790,000 distinct CDR3 sequences, approximately 48% seen once. The receptor was derived from a man aged 55 to 70 in good health. The J gene is TRBJ2-5, the V gene TRBV5-1, with TRBD2 matching 15 bases. Sequencing was done on a sample of blood. The CDR3, as DNA: TGCGCCAGCAGCTTGTGGACTAGCGGGGGGGCCGGGGAGACCCAGTACTTC. This codes for CASSLWTSGGAGETQYF.